These 20 T cell receptor beta chains were all obtained from the same sample, sequenced in a study of CD8+CD57+ T cells in acquired aplastic anemia. Genomic DNA, serving as template, underwent TCR beta VDJ and CDR3 profiling. TCRdb re-analysed the reads in MiXCR, keeping a single row per CDR3 protein. The table has around 200,000 distinct CDR3 sequences, around 60% seen once. Sequencing was done on a sample of sorted CD4+, CD8+, or CD8+CD57+ T cells (not recorded which) from PBMCs. The source of these receptors is a human donor in good health.

The V and J genes are TRBV10-1 and TRBJ1-6; D call uncertain. Per the germline V gene, CDR1 is WNHNN and CDR2 is SYGVQD (reference sequence). The CDR3 sequence is 15 residues long. V lost 4 bases, J lost 1 base, and 8 bases lay in between. CDR3 in amino acids: CASSGTGSYNSPLHF. The DNA for the CDR3 is TGCGCCAGCAGTGGCACCGGGTCCTATAATTCACCCCTCCACTTT.

As to this clonotype: One end of the junction does not line up with germline, which may come from a read error. This chain connects TRBV7-9 to TRBJ2-2; D not certain. The germline CDR1 and CDR2 sequences are SEHNR and FQNEAQ (reference sequence). The CDR3 covers 15 residues. The CDR3 is CASSLGGRVTGELFF. CDR3 sequence (DNA): TGCGCCAGCAGCTTGGGCGGTCGGGTCACCGGGGAGCTGTTTTTT. The full variable domain, rest sourced from reference TRBV7-9 and TRBJ2-2, is DTGVSQNPRHKITKRGQNVTFRCDPISEHNRLYWYRQTLGQGPEFLTYFQNEAQLEKSRLLSDRFSAERPKGSFSTLEIQRTEQGDSAMYLCASSLGGRVTGELFFGEGSRLTVL.

This chain joins TRBV29-1 and TRBJ2-1, with 10 bases matching TRBD2. The germline V gene encodes CDR1 SQVTM and CDR2 ANQGSEA. The CDR3 runs to 14 residues. The trim removed 6 bases at V and 5 bases at J, leaving 7 bases unmatched. In DNA form, the CDR3 reads TGCAGCGTAGTTAGGACTAGCGGAAACAATGAGCAGTTCTTC. Residues: CSVVRTSGNNEQFF.

This clonotype was picked up a small number of times. The conserved phenylalanine or tryptophan normally closing the CDR3 is absent here, so this likely arose from a read error. The DNA is omitted, as the CDR3 cannot be located on it reliably, and the CDR3 follows TCRdb's listing. This chain links TRBV2 with TRBJ2-2; the table's D call, TRBD2, was not checked against the DNA. CDR1 and CDR2 (germline): SNHLY, FYNNEI. The CDR3 comprises 11 residues, both ends counted. The CDR3 reads CASTEALELLL.

Turning to this clonotype: It may be a read error: a sequence one base away is much more abundant. The chain employs TRBV7-6 and TRBJ2-7; 7 positions match TRBD2. Germline assignment: CDR1 SGHVS and CDR2 FNYEAQ. The CDR3 is made up of 13 amino acids. V lost 6 bases to trimming and J lost 2 bases; unmatched junction nucleotides: 4. CDR3 residues: CASSFGLAYEQYF. In nucleotides, the CDR3 is TGTGCCAGCAGTTTCGGACTAGCCTACGAGCAGTACTTC. Filled out from reference TRBV7-6 and TRBJ2-7, the complete variable domain reads GAGVSQSPRYKVTKRGQDVALRCDPISGHVSLYWYRQALGQGPEFLTYFNYEAQQDKSGLPNDRFSAERPEGSISTLTIQRTEQRDSAMYRCASSFGLAYEQYFGPGTRLTVT.

This clonotype was recorded only once. The rearrangement joins TRBV9 to TRBJ2-5, with 9 nucleotides matching TRBD1. Germline CDR1 reads SGDLS; CDR2 reads YYNGEE. This CDR3 has 15 residues. J gave up 3 bases and V 4 bases, and 7 bases lay outside the gene matches. The CDR3 loop reads CASSTLRTGEETQYF. CDR3 bases: TGTGCCAGCAGCACACTGCGGACAGGGGAAGAGACCCAGTACTTC.

The chain combines TRBV5-1 with TRBJ2-1; 10 bases line up with TRBD1. V lost 1 base, J lost 8 bases, and 6 bases stayed unmatched. This CDR3 region has 15 residues. CDR1 is SGHRS and CDR2 is YFSETQ in the germline V gene. This CDR3 is CASSLRTGGGDEQFF. CDR3 coding DNA: TGCGCCAGCAGCTTGCGGACAGGGGGAGGGGATGAGCAGTTCTTC.

This clonotype was observed a few times. The rearrangement uses TRBV20-1 and TRBJ2-7, with 9 nucleotides matching TRBD1. This CDR3 is built from 16 residues. The J segment lost 3 bases and the V segment lost 5 bases, leaving 14 bases of the junction unmatched. Germline assignment: CDR1 DFQATT and CDR2 SNEGSKA (reference sequence). CDR3 residues: CSAREGDRESYYEQYF. The CDR3 DNA follows: TGCAGTGCTCGCGAAGGGGACAGGGAGAGCTACTACGAGCAGTACTTC.

In regard to this clonotype: Since a much larger clone is just one base distant, this may be a read error. This is likely a read error, given that the CDR3 carries no conserved phenylalanine or tryptophan at its end. In DNA form, the CDR3 reads TGTGCCACCAGGCCCCGTTCGAACACTGAAGCTTTCCTT. This codes for CATRPRSNTEAFL. The V and J genes are TRBV24-1 and TRBJ1-1; no clear D. The CDR3 spans 13 residues. CDR1 and CDR2 from the germline V gene are KGHDR and SFDVKD. The V end was cut by 7 bases, the J end by 1 base, with 9 bases between.

The chain carries TRBV20-1 and TRBJ1-1; a possible D gene is TRBD1 (5 bases). Germline-derived CDR1 and CDR2 are DFQATT and SNEGSKA (reference sequence). The CDR3 has 12 residues. V dropped 3 bases and J dropped 3 bases, with 8 bases sitting between them. The CDR3 DNA follows: TGCAGTGCTAGCGCACAGGACACTGAAGCTTTCTTT. Translation gives CSASAQDTEAFF.

This clonotype appeared a few times. V and J are TRBV18 and TRBJ1-2; D ambiguous. Looked up from germline, CDR1 is KGHSH and CDR2 is LQKENI. This CDR3 has 15 amino acids. V lost 3 bases, J lost 5 bases, and 16 bases lay in between. CDR3 amino acids: CASSPSAGTAYGYTF. CDR3 bases: TGTGCCAGCTCACCGTCCGCGGGAACGGCATATGGCTACACCTTC.

The chain employs TRBV19 and TRBJ2-7, with a possible D match to TRBD1 (6 bases). The V end was cut by 4 bases, the J end by 4 bases, with 23 bases between. The CDR3 contains 17 residues. Germline lookup yields CDR1 LNHDA and CDR2 SQIVND (reference sequence). The CDR3 spells CASSSTQGSRLHYEQYF. The CDR3 DNA sequence: TGTGCCAGTAGTAGCACCCAGGGGTCTCGACTACATTACGAGCAGTACTTC.

This clonotype was detected ten times or more. The chain employs TRBV19 and TRBJ2-1, with 11 bases identical to TRBD1. CDR1 and CDR2 from the germline V gene are LNHDA and SQIVND (reference sequence). This CDR3 has 16 residues. V was pared by 3 bases and J by 6 bases, with 7 bases of the junction left unmatched. CDR3 in DNA: TGTGCCAGTAGTATTTGGGGGACAGGGGGGATCAATGAGCAGTTCTTC. The encoded protein is CASSIWGTGGINEQFF.

In its sample, this clonotype was seen a few times. This chain links TRBV15 with TRBJ2-5, with a tentative D call TRBD2 (7 bases). This CDR3 has 17 residues. Germline V lookup: CDR1 LNHNV, CDR2 YYDKDF (reference sequence). V lost 4 bases and J 5 bases, leaving 23 bases between the germline ends. The CDR3 sequence is CATSIQGGGVLGETQYF. DNA for the CDR3: TGTGCCACCAGCATCCAAGGGGGGGGTGTACTCGGGGAGACCCAGTACTTC. Complete variable domain (other parts from reference TRBV15 and TRBJ2-5): DAMVIQNPRYQVTQFGKPVTLSCSQTLNHNVMYWYQQKSSQAPKLLFHYYDKDFNNEADTPDNFQSRRPNTSFCFLDIRSPGLGDTAMYLCATSIQGGGVLGETQYFGPGTRLLVL.

The chain couples TRBV20-1 to TRBJ1-2, with D perhaps TRBD1 (6 bases). The V and J ends lost 6 bases and 2 bases respectively, with 19 bases between them. CDR3 length: 15 residues. Germline CDR1 reads DFQATT; CDR2 reads SNEGSKA (reference sequence). The CDR3 DNA follows: TGCAGTGCCAAGGGGGGGGCAGGCGTAAACTATGGCTACACCTTC. Translation gives CSAKGGAGVNYGYTF.

The chain combines TRBV4-2 with TRBJ2-7; 7 bases match TRBD2. Germline assignment: CDR1 LGHNA and CDR2 YNFKEQ. J lost 4 bases, V lost 0 bases, and 9 bases had no gene match. The CDR3 spans 16 residues. The DNA of the CDR3 is TGTGCCAGCAGCCAAGAAGTGGGAAGCGGGGCTTACGAGCAGTACTTC. It encodes CASSQEVGSGAYEQYF.

The chain employs TRBV12-3 or TRBV12-4 and TRBJ1-3; D call uncertain. Trimming left V 3 bases short and J 7 bases short, with 22 bases between. There are 17 residues in the CDR3. As DNA, the CDR3 is TGTGCCAGCAGTTTTGTTGGGTCCCGGCTGGGTGAGAACACCATATATTTT. As protein: CASSFVGSRLGENTIYF.

The chain employs TRBV10-1 and TRBJ2-7, with a weak D call TRBD1 (6 bases). The germline gives CDR1 WNHNN, CDR2 SYGVQD (reference sequence). The CDR3 is 14 amino acids. Trimming took off 2 bases at V and 5 bases at J, with 13 bases between the two ends. CDR3 nucleotide sequence: TGCGCCAGCAGTGAGAGTTACAGGGCGGACGAGCAGTACTTC. The encoded protein is CASSESYRADEQYF.

As concerns this clonotype: A single base separates this from a much larger clone, so it may be a read error. The gene calls are TRBV4-3 and TRBJ2-7; D possibly matches TRBD1 or TRBD2 (6 bases each). Germline loops: CDR1 LGHNA, CDR2 YSLEER. This CDR3 comprises 16 residues. V shed 6 bases and J shed 0 bases, with 18 bases lying between them. The CDR3 coding sequence is TGCGCCAGCAGTCAGATCAGGGGAGGCCCCTCCTACGAGCAGTACTTC. It yields the protein CASSQIRGGPSYEQYF.

The table lists this clonotype with many counts. In DNA, the CDR3 is TGTGCCAGCAGCCGCGACCGGGACAGTTACAATGAGCAGTTCTTC. This encodes CASSRDRDSYNEQFF. V is TRBV5-6 and J is TRBJ2-1, with 7 bases aligning to TRBD1. Germline CDR1 SGHDT, CDR2 YYEEEE. The CDR3 is made up of 15 amino acids. Germline trimming cut 4 bases from V and 4 bases from J; bases unmatched to any gene: 8.